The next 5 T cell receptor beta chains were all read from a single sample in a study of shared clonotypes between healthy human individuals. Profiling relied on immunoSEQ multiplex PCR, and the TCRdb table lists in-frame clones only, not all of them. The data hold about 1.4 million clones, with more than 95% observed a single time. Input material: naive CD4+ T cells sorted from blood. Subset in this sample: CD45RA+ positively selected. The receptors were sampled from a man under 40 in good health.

The chain's CDR3 is CASSLASGRNTGELFF. CDR3 coding DNA: TGTGCCAGCAGCTTGGCCAGCGGGAGGAACACCGGGGAGCTGTTTTTT. This chain links TRBV5-5 with TRBJ2-2; TRBD2 matches at 8 bases. V was clipped by 0 bases and J by 1 base; unmatched bases: 2. The germline V gene has CDR1 SGHKS and CDR2 YYEKEE (reference sequence). This CDR3 is built from 16 residues.

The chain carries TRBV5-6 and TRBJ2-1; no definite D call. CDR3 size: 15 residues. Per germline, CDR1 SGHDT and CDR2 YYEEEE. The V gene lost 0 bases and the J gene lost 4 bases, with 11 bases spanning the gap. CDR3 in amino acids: CASSLAPRSYNEQFF. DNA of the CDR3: TGTGCCAGCAGCTTGGCGCCTAGGTCTTACAATGAGCAGTTCTTC.

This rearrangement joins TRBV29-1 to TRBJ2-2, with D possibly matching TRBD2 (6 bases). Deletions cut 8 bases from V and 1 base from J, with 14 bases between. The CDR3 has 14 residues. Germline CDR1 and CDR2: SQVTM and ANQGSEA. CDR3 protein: CSYSGSRNTGELFF. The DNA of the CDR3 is TGCAGCTACTCCGGGAGTAGGAACACCGGGGAGCTGTTTTTT.

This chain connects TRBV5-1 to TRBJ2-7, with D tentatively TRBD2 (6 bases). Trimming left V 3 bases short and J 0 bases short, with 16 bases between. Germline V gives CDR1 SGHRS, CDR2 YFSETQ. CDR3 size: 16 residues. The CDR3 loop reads CASSSGGGVSSYEQYF. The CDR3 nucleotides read TGCGCCAGCAGCTCCGGCGGAGGGGTTAGCTCCTACGAGCAGTACTTC.

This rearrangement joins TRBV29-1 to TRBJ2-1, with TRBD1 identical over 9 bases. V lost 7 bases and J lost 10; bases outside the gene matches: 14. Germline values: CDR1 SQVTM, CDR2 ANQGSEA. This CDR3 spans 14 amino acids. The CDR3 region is CSGVRTGVGGEQFF. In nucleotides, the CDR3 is TGCAGCGGGGTACGGACAGGGGTAGGGGGAGAGCAGTTCTTC.